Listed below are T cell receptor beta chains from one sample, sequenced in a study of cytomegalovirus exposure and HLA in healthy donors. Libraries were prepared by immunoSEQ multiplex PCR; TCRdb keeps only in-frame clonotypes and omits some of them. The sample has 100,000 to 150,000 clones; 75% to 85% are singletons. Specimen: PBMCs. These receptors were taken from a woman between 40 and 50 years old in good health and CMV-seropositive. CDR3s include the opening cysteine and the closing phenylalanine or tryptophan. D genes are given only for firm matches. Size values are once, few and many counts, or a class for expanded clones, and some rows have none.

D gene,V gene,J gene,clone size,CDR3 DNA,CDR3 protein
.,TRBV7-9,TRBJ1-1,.,TGTGCCACCAGAGTGGCAGTTGAAGCTTTCTTT,CATRVAVEAFF
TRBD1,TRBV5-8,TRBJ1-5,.,TGTGCCAGCAGCTCGGGACAGGGGCAGCAGCCCCAGCATTTT,CASSSGQGQQPQHF
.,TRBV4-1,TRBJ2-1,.,TGCGCCAGCAGCCAAGATCAAAATGAGCAGTTCTTC,CASSQDQNEQFF
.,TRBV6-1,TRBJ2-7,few,TGTGCCAGCAGTGAAAGAGGTTCCTACGAGCAGTACTTC,CASSERGSYEQYF
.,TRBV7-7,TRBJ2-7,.,TGTGCTAGCAGCTTAGCGGAGGGAAGTCCCTACGAGCAGTACTTC,CASSLAEGSPYEQYF
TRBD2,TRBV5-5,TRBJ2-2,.,TGTGCCAGCAGAACGGAAGGTAGCGGGGAAGCCGGGGAGCTGTTTTTT,CASRTEGSGEAGELFF
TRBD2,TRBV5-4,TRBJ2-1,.,TGTGCCAGCAGCCGGGGACTAGCGGGAGTGTCGCGGACCTACAATGAGCAGTTCTTC,CASSRGLAGVSRTYNEQFF
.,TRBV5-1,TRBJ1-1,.,TGCGCCAGCAGCTTGGACAGGGCCAACACTGAAGCTTTCTTT,CASSLDRANTEAFF
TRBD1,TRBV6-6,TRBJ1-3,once,TGTGCCAGCAGTCTTGACAGGGTTACTGGAAACACCATATATTTT,CASSLDRVTGNTIYF
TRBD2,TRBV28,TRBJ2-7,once,TGTGCCAGCAGTCCGGGACTAGCGGGAGTCCACGAGCAGTACTTC,CASSPGLAGVHEQYF
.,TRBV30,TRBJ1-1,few,TGTGCCTGGAAATGGCAGGGCAAAAGGGACACTGAAGCTTTCTTT,CAWKWQGKRDTEAFF
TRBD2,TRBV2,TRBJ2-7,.,TGTGCCAGCAGTGACCGGGACCCGGGACTAGCCTACGAGCAGTACTTC,CASSDRDPGLAYEQYF
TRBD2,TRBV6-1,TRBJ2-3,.,TGTGCCAGCAGTGTTTCTACTAGCGGGACGAGCACAGATACGCAGTATTTT,CASSVSTSGTSTDTQYF
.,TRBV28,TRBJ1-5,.,TGTGCCAGCAGTTTATCGATGGGACAATTAACGCCCCAGCATTTT,CASSLSMGQLTPQHF
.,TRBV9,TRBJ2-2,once,TGTGCCAGCAGCTCAGACTTAGCGGGTAGGGGGACCGGGGAGCTGTTTTTT,CASSSDLAGRGTGELFF
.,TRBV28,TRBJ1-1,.,TGTGCCAGCAGTGAAGGACGGGGGAATGAAGCTTTCTTT,CASSEGRGNEAFF
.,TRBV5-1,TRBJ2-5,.,TGCGCCAGCAGCCTTCTATCGGGATCCCAAGAGACCCAGTACTTC,CASSLLSGSQETQYF
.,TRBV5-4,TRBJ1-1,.,TGTGCCAGCAGCTTGGGCTTGAGGCGCGGGGACACTGAAGCTTTCTTT,CASSLGLRRGDTEAFF
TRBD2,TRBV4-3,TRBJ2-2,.,TGCGCCAGCAGCCAGCTCCTAGCGGAGGCCTCCACCGGGGAGCTGTTTTTT,CASSQLLAEASTGELFF
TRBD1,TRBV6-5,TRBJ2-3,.,TGTGCCAGCAGTACCGGGACAGCCTCAGATACGCAGTATTTT,CASSTGTASDTQYF
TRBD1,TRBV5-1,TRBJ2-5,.,TGCGCCAGCAGCCTCGGGACAGCCCAAGAGACCCAGTACTTC,CASSLGTAQETQYF
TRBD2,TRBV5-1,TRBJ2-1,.,TGCGCCAGCAGCGAGACTAGCGGGGGGGCCCTAAATGAGCAGTTCTTC,CASSETSGGALNEQFF
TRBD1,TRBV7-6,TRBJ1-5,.,TGTGCCAGCAGCCTAATCCCAGGGGGGCGTCAGCCCCAGCATTTT,CASSLIPGGRQPQHF
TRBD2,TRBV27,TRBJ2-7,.,TGTGCCAGCAGTTCGCGGTTTAGTCTAGCGGGGAACTCCTACGAGCAGTACTTC,CASSSRFSLAGNSYEQYF
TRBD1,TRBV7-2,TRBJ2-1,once,TGTGCCAGCAGCTTGGGGACAGGCCCTTACAATGAGCAGTTCTTC,CASSLGTGPYNEQFF
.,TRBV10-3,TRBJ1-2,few,TGTGCCATCAACGATTCGGGGGGGCCGGGCTATGGCTACACCTTC,CAINDSGGPGYGYTF
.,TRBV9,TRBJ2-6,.,TGTGCCAGCAGCCAACCGGTACCCGGGGCCAACGTCCTGACTTTC,CASSQPVPGANVLTF
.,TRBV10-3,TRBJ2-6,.,TGTGCCATCAGTCTTACCCGGGTGTCCGGGGCCAACGTCCTGACTTTC,CAISLTRVSGANVLTF
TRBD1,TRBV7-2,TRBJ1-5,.,TGTGCCAGCAGCGCCCACGACAGGGGAATTGATCAGCCCCAGCATTTT,CASSAHDRGIDQPQHF
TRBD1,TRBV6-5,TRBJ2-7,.,TGTGCCAGCAGCCGATTGACAGGGTACCACGAGCAGTACTTC,CASSRLTGYHEQYF
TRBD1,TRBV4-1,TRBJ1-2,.,TGCGCCAGCAGCCAGGGGGACAGGGGGACACTTATGAACTATGGCTACACCTTC,CASSQGDRGTLMNYGYTF
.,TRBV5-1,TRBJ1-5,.,TGCGCCAGCAGCTTGGATCGGGGTTCGGGGCAGCCCCAGCATTTT,CASSLDRGSGQPQHF
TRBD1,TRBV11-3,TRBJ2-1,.,TGTGCCAGCAGCCCCGGGACAGGGGGATTCTATGAGCAGTTCTTC,CASSPGTGGFYEQFF
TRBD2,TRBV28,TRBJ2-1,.,TGTGCCAGCAGTCCATACGGGGCTAGCGGATACAATGAGCAGTTCTTC,CASSPYGASGYNEQFF
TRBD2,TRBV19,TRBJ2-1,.,TGTGCCAGTAGTTTACTAGCGGGCAATTACAATGAGCAGTTCTTC,CASSLLAGNYNEQFF
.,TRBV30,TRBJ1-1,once,TGTGCCTGGAGTGTATGGGGAGGGATGAACACTGAAGCTTTCTTT,CAWSVWGGMNTEAFF
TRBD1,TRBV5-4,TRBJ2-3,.,TGTGCCAGCAGCTTGGTCAGGGGGAGAGATACGCAGTATTTT,CASSLVRGRDTQYF
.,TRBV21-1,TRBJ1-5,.,TGTGCCAGCAGCGAACACTCGGCACAGAAGCTATACGGCAATCAGCCCCAGCATTTT,CASSEHSAQKLYGNQPQHF
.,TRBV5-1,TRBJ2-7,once,TGCGCCAGCAGCTTGGAACAGGCCAACTACGAGCAGTACTTC,CASSLEQANYEQYF
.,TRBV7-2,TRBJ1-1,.,TGTGCCAGCAGCTTTCTTCAGGACACTGAAGCTTTCTTT,CASSFLQDTEAFF
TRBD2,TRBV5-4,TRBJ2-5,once,TGTGCCAGCAGCATGACTAGCGGGGGGGGTGAGACCCAGTACTTC,CASSMTSGGGETQYF
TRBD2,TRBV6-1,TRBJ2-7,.,TGTGCCAGCAGTGGACCTTCTAGCGGGAGAGATAGGGAGCAGTACTTC,CASSGPSSGRDREQYF
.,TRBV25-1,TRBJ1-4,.,TGTGCCAGCAGAAGAACTACAGGTGAAAAACTGTTTTTT,CASRRTTGEKLFF
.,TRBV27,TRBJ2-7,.,TGTGCCAGCAGTACCCCGGACGGGACCTACGAGCAGTACTTC,CASSTPDGTYEQYF
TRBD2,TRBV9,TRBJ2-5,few,TGTGCCAGCAGCCCATCGAGGACTAGCGGGAGTTGGGGGCGTGAGACCCAGTACTTC,CASSPSRTSGSWGRETQYF
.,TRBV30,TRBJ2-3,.,TGTGCCTGGAGTACCAGGAGGGGAGATACGCAGTATTTT,CAWSTRRGDTQYF
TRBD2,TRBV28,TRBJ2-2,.,TGTGCCAGCAGCGCGACGGGCGGCGGGAGCCCCGGGGAGCTGTTTTTT,CASSATGGGSPGELFF
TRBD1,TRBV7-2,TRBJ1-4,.,TGTGCCAGCAGCCCCGGGACAGTAGAAAAACTGTTTTTT,CASSPGTVEKLFF
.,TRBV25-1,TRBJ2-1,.,TGTGCCAGCAGCCCCGGACAGAGCTCCTACAATGAGCAGTTCTTC,CASSPGQSSYNEQFF
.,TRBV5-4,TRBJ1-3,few,TGTGCCAGCAGCTTTTCCGGTGGAAACACCATATATTTT,CASSFSGGNTIYF